This paragraph covers one T cell receptor (beta chain) sequence. V was trimmed by 3 bases and J by 4 bases, leaving 14 bases between them. The CDR3 contains 15 residues. The germline V gene encodes CDR1 LGHNA and CDR2 YSLEER. The sample originates from a study of T-cell memory formation after mild COVID-19. TCRdb re-called the 5' RACE reads through MiXCR, storing one row per CDR3 protein. The data hold 200,000 to 250,000 distinct CDR3 sequences, with around 10% observed a single time. V gene TRBV4-3 combines with J gene TRBJ2-3, with D tentatively TRBD1 or TRBD2 (5 bases each). Material: PBMCs or a T cell subset sorted from them (not recorded which). The receptor was isolated from a man between 18 and 35 years old who had mild COVID-19 (a few samples of this study predate the infection). Cell type and time point are not known. The CDR3 protein is CASSHGARDADTQYF. The DNA of the CDR3 is TGCGCCAGCAGCCACGGGGCCAGGGACGCAGATACGCAGTATTTT.